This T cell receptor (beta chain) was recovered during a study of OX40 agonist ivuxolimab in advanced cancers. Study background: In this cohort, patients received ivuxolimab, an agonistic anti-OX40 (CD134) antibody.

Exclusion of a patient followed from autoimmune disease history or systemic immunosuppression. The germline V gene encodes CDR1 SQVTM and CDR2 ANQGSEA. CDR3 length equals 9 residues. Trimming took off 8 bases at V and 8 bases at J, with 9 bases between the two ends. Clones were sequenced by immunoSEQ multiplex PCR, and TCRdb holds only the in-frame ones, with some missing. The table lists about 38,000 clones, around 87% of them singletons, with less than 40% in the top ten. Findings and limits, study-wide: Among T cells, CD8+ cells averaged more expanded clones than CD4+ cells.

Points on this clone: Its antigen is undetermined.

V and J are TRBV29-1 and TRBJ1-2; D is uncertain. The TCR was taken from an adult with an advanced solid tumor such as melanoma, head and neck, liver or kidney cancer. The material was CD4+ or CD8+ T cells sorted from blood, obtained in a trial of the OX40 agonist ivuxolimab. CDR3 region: CSPREGYTF. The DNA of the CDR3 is TGCAGCCCCCGTGAGGGCTACACCTTC.